The 11 T cell receptor beta chains listed next were all sequenced from one sample in a study of T cell responses to AZD1222 COVID-19 vaccine. Libraries were prepared by immunoSEQ multiplex PCR; TCRdb keeps only in-frame clonotypes and omits some of them. The sample carries hundreds of thousands of clones, around 92% recorded once. Here the sequenced sample was peripheral blood, taken 28 days after the second AZD1222 dose. The receptors originated from an adult who received the AZD1222 COVID-19 vaccine.

The gene calls are TRBV29-1 and TRBJ2-2, with no clear D. Germline V lookup: CDR1 SQVTM, CDR2 ANQGSEA. Trimming took 5 bases from V and 2 from J, leaving 3 bases between them. The CDR3 totals 11 residues. The CDR3: CSVKNTGELFF. CDR3 sequence (DNA): TGCAGCGTTAAAAACACCGGGGAGCTGTTTTTT.

The chain uses TRBV6-6 and TRBJ2-4, with a weak D call TRBD2 (5 bases). Germline V gene lookup returns CDR1 MNHNY and CDR2 SVGAGI (reference sequence). The CDR3 contains 16 residues. Trimming removed 8 bases at V and 0 bases at J, with 17 bases between. For the CDR3, the DNA is TGTGCCAGCGGCCCGAGCCTCGGACTAGCCAAAAACATTCAGTACTTC. Translated: CASGPSLGLAKNIQYF.

This clone was detected only once. The chain employs TRBV5-5 and TRBJ1-3, with D perhaps TRBD1 (5 bases). CDR1 is SGHKS, CDR2 YYEKEE, per germline (reference sequence). Trimming left V 5 bases short and J 0 bases short, with 18 bases between. This CDR3 is 17 amino acids long. CDR3 nucleotide sequence: TGTGCCAGCAGTTACGCTGGGGGAGGTAGCTCTGGAAACACCATATATTTT. Translation gives CASSYAGGGSSGNTIYF.

The gene calls are TRBV7-3 and TRBJ2-1, with 8 nucleotides matching TRBD2. CDR1 and CDR2 from the germline V gene are SGHTA and FQGTGA. V lost 4 bases and J lost 2; bases outside the gene matches: 4. The CDR3 has 15 amino acids. The CDR3 protein is CASSSGTRAYNEQFF. In DNA, the CDR3 is TGTGCCAGCAGCTCCGGGACTAGGGCCTACAATGAGCAGTTCTTC.

The chain carries TRBV6-5 and TRBJ1-6; D is unclear. The CDR3 consists of 14 residues. V dropped 7 bases and J dropped 1 base, with 8 bases sitting between them. Germline CDR1 is MNHEY and CDR2 is SVGAGI. The CDR3 nucleotides are TGTGCCAGCAACCCCAGGTCCTATAATTCACCCCTCCACTTT. This codes for CASNPRSYNSPLHF.

The chain couples TRBV2 to TRBJ2-5, with TRBD2 matching over 7 bases. Germline assignment: CDR1 SNHLY and CDR2 FYNNEI. Trimming at V came to 4 bases and at J to 2 bases, leaving 4 bases not matched to a gene. This CDR3 is 14 amino acids long. For the CDR3, the DNA is TGTGCCAGCAGTGTTGGGGGGGGGCAAGAGACCCAGTACTTC. Protein sequence: CASSVGGGQETQYF.

The chain is built from TRBV5-1 and TRBJ2-1; D is possibly TRBD2 (5 bases). Per the germline V gene, CDR1 is SGHRS and CDR2 is YFSETQ. This CDR3 is built from 15 residues. The germline V and J ends were trimmed by 4 bases and 7 bases, with 18 bases remaining between them. CDR3 in amino acids: CASSRKREPTNEQFF. DNA of the CDR3: TGCGCCAGCAGCCGTAAGAGGGAGCCAACGAATGAGCAGTTCTTC.

CDR3: CASSLEVQDTQYF. The CDR3 coding sequence is TGTGCCAGCAGTTTAGAGGTCCAAGATACGCAGTATTTT. The V gene is TRBV12-3 or TRBV12-4, the J gene TRBJ2-3; no clear D. The ends were cut back, 1 base at V and 5 bases at J, with 7 bases in the middle. CDR3 length: 13 residues.

The chain is built from TRBV29-1 and TRBJ2-2, with D uncertain. Trimming removed 0 bases at V and 6 bases at J, with 17 bases between. The CDR3 totals 16 residues. Germline CDR1 reads SQVTM; CDR2 reads ANQGSEA. The CDR3 DNA is TGCAGCGTTGAAGAAGGGCAACCGAAGGGTTCCGGGGAGCTGTTTTTT. Protein sequence: CSVEEGQPKGSGELFF.

The genes are TRBV6-1 and TRBJ2-7; D possibly corresponds to TRBD1 (5 bases). The V gene's germline CDR1 is MNHNS and CDR2 SASEGT. The germline V and J ends were trimmed by 2 bases and 7 bases, with 21 bases remaining between them. The CDR3 totals 16 residues. CDR3 loop: CASSEPGQGWSREQYF. The CDR3 nucleotides are TGTGCCAGCAGTGAACCCGGACAAGGATGGTCGCGGGAGCAGTACTTC.

In this sample, this clone turned up once. V usage is TRBV4-2 and J usage is TRBJ2-3; a possible D gene is TRBD2 (6 bases). Per germline, CDR1 LGHNA and CDR2 YNFKEQ. This CDR3 comprises 16 residues. V was shortened by 4 bases and J by 4 bases, with 18 bases between the two germline ends. The CDR3 nucleotides are TGTGCCAGCAGCCCCCACTGGCGGGGACGCTCAGATACGCAGTATTTT. Residues: CASSPHWRGRSDTQYF.